This T cell receptor (beta chain) was found in a study of blood T cell repertoires in COVID-19. The authors' processing: Counts of nucleated cells, estimated from reference gene primer amplification, were obtained. Method: immunoSEQ multiplex PCR; TCRdb's copy keeps in-frame clones and lacks some. V, J and clone size derive from that table, while D and trimming were established from the DNA sequence. The sample has 30,000 to 35,000 clones, around 87% seen once. This CDR3 is 18 amino acids long. Germline-derived CDR1 and CDR2 are SGHDN and FVKESK. V dropped 0 bases and J dropped 2 bases, with 16 bases sitting between them.

V usage is TRBV14 and J usage is TRBJ2-2; tentative D call: TRBD1 (5 bases). The sequenced material came from peripheral blood. The source of this sequence is a man between 60 and 75 years old with active COVID-19. The CDR3 coding sequence is TGTGCCAGCAGCCAAGATAGAACAGGCCCGGTAAACACCGGGGAGCTGTTTTTT. Translating gives CASSQDRTGPVNTGELFF.